The 21 T cell receptor beta chains in this list originate from one sample, sequenced in a study of CD8 T cells in ankylosing spondylitis. TCRdb recomputed calls from the 5' RACE reads with MiXCR, one row per CDR3 protein. Here the sample spans 150,000 to 250,000 distinct CDR3 sequences, 13% being singletons. The sample comprised blood, either unsorted or a sorted T cell fraction (not recorded which). These receptor sequences come from a male donor with ankylosing spondylitis or in good health (not recorded which).

V is TRBV7-9 and J is TRBJ2-4; tentative D call: TRBD1 (5 bases). Germline-derived CDR1 and CDR2 are SEHNR and FQNEAQ (reference sequence). This CDR3 has 12 amino acids. V dropped 1 base and J dropped 12 bases, with 10 bases sitting between them. This chain's CDR3 is CASSLEGYSQYF. For the CDR3, the DNA is TGTGCCAGCAGCTTAGAGGGGTATTCTCAGTACTTC.

This clonotype was observed a few times. J is TRBJ2-7 and V is TRBV5-6; D may be TRBD2 (6 bases). The CDR3 is made up of 13 amino acids. Deletions cut 3 bases from V and 6 bases from J, with 13 bases between. Germline lookup yields CDR1 SGHDT and CDR2 YYEEEE. The CDR3: CASSYLGGSEQYF. For the CDR3, the DNA is TGTGCCAGCAGCTACCTTGGAGGGAGCGAGCAGTACTTC.

CDR3 coding DNA: TGTGCCAGCGGTGGAAGTTACCAAGAGACCCAGTACTTC. Protein: CASGGSYQETQYF. The chain employs TRBV5-6 and TRBJ2-5; the D is unclear. Germline V CDR1 and CDR2: SGHDT, YYEEEE. The CDR3 spans 13 residues. Trimming left V 7 bases short and J 0 bases short, with 10 bases between.

The V call is TRBV11-2, the J call TRBJ2-3, with a weak D call TRBD2 (6 bases). Per germline, CDR1 SGHAT and CDR2 FQNNGV. This CDR3 has 17 amino acids. Trimming took 8 bases from V and 0 from J, leaving 21 bases between them. CDR3: CASGDWSANPSTDTQYF. The CDR3 DNA is TGTGCCAGCGGGGACTGGTCAGCGAACCCTAGCACAGATACGCAGTATTTT.

This clonotype was detected a few times. Here the CDR3 reads CASTILAAYQETQYF. For the CDR3, the DNA is TGTGCCAGCACCATACTAGCGGCGTACCAAGAGACCCAGTACTTC. The chain uses TRBV2 and TRBJ2-5; 8 bases line up with TRBD2. J gave up 0 bases and V 7 bases, and 7 bases lay outside the gene matches. The CDR3 extends over 15 amino acids. Germline assignment: CDR1 SNHLY and CDR2 FYNNEI.

In its sample, this clonotype was seen many times. This chain uses TRBV4-1 with TRBJ2-2; 7 bases match TRBD2. The CDR3 contains 13 residues. Germline V gene sequence: CDR1 MGHRA, CDR2 YSYEKL. V shed 5 bases and J 6 bases; nucleotides not matched to a gene: 3. CDR3 sequence (DNA): TGCGCCAGCAGCGGGGGAGGGGCCGGGGAGCTGTTTTTT. This gives the protein CASSGGGAGELFF.

This clonotype was observed a handful of times. The V and J genes are TRBV29-1 and TRBJ2-2; the match to TRBD1 covers 9 bases. Trimming at V came to 5 bases and at J to 5 bases, leaving 9 bases not matched to a gene. The length of the CDR3 is 15 residues. Per the germline V gene, CDR1 is SQVTM and CDR2 is ANQGSEA. CDR3 sequence reads: CSVLPGQGNTGELFF. CDR3 coding DNA: TGCAGCGTTCTTCCCGGACAGGGGAATACCGGGGAGCTGTTTTTT.

This clonotype was seen a handful of times. CDR3 amino acids: CASSLGWQGRGNTEAFF. CDR3 bases: TGTGCCAGCAGCTTAGGCTGGCAAGGGAGGGGGAACACTGAAGCTTTCTTT. The chain joins TRBV7-6 to TRBJ1-1, with D maybe TRBD1 (5 bases). V gave up 1 base and J gave up 1 base, with 16 bases separating them. Germline assignment: CDR1 SGHVS and CDR2 FNYEAQ. There are 17 residues in the CDR3. The entire variable domain, with the rest obtained from reference TRBV7-6 and TRBJ1-1, is as follows: GAGVSQSPRYKVTKRGQDVALRCDPISGHVSLYWYRQALGQGPEFLTYFNYEAQQDKSGLPNDRFSAERPEGSISTLTIQRTEQRDSAMYRCASSLGWQGRGNTEAFFGQGTRLTVV.

This clonotype was recorded many times. Here the CDR3 reads CASLLTGTSNEQYF. For the CDR3, the DNA is TGTGCCAGCCTTCTAACCGGGACTAGTAACGAGCAGTACTTC. The chain combines TRBV7-8 with TRBJ2-7; TRBD2 aligns across 8 bases. The CDR3 totals 14 residues. V was clipped by 8 bases and J by 5 bases; unmatched bases: 11. CDR1 and CDR2 (germline): SGHVS, FQNEAQ.

V is TRBV12-3 or TRBV12-4 and J is TRBJ2-7; maybe TRBD2 (6 bases). The CDR3 sequence is 15 residues long. Trimming shortened V by 0 bases and J by 2 bases, and 11 bases separated the two germline ends. CDR3 region: CASSLALWGAYEQYF. DNA of the CDR3: TGTGCCAGCAGTTTAGCCCTTTGGGGGGCCTACGAGCAGTACTTC.

This clonotype occurred many times. The chain is built from TRBV5-1 and TRBJ2-7, with a weak D call TRBD2 (6 bases). CDR3 length: 14 residues. The germline CDR1 and CDR2 sequences are SGHRS and YFSETQ. The V end was cut by 0 bases, the J end by 6 bases, with 13 bases between. This CDR3 is CASSLAWIGGEQYF. The CDR3 coding sequence is TGCGCCAGCAGCTTGGCCTGGATCGGGGGCGAGCAGTACTTC. The full variable domain, its missing parts supplied by reference TRBV5-1 and TRBJ2-7, is KAGVTQTPRYLIKTRGQQVTLSCSPISGHRSVSWYQQTPGQGLQFLFEYFSETQRNKGNFPGRFSGRQFSNSRSEMNVSTLELGDSALYLCASSLAWIGGEQYFGPGTRLTVT.

This clonotype occurred many times. J is TRBJ1-2 and V is TRBV5-1, with TRBD1 identical over 9 bases. With 4 bases clipped from V and 2 bases from J, the junction kept 3 bases outside the gene matches. The germline V gene encodes CDR1 SGHRS and CDR2 YFSETQ. The CDR3 loop spans 14 amino acids. CDR3 DNA sequence: TGCGCCAGCAGCCCGACAGGGGGAAACTATGGCTACACCTTC. This gives the protein CASSPTGGNYGYTF.

The gene calls are TRBV11-3 and TRBJ2-3; 9 nucleotides align to TRBD1. The CDR3 length is 15 residues. Germline V lookup: CDR1 SGHNT, CDR2 YENEEA. V shed 5 bases, J shed 2 bases, and the junction held 5 bases outside the gene matches. CDR3 in DNA: TGTGCCAGCAGCAGCCGGGACAGGGACACAGATACGCAGTATTTT. It encodes CASSSRDRDTDTQYF.

This rearrangement joins TRBV29-1 to TRBJ1-2, with D perhaps matching TRBD1 (5 bases). Trimming removed 6 bases from V and 5 bases from J, with 16 bases in between. The germline V gene has CDR1 SQVTM and CDR2 ANQGSEA. The CDR3 covers 13 residues. The CDR3 DNA is TGCAGCGTCAAAGGGGAGGATAGTTATGGCTACACCTTC. It encodes CSVKGEDSYGYTF. Full variable domain (outside the CDR3, taken from reference TRBV29-1 and TRBJ1-2): SAVISQKPSRDICQRGTSLTIQCQVDSQVTMMFWYRQQPGQSLTLIATANQGSEATYESGFVIDKFPISRPNLTFSTLTVSNMSPEDSSIYLCSVKGEDSYGYTFGSGTRLTVV.

This clonotype turned up a few times. The rearrangement joins TRBV9 to TRBJ2-1; 10 bases fit TRBD1. The CDR3 consists of 13 residues. The germline CDR1 and CDR2 sequences are SGDLS and YYNGEE. The J segment lost 6 bases and the V segment lost 10 bases, leaving 7 bases of the junction unmatched. CDR3 coding DNA: TGTGCCCATGGGACAGGGGCTTTCAATGAGCAGTTCTTC. Translated: CAHGTGAFNEQFF.

This clonotype was observed many times. This chain uses TRBV7-9 with TRBJ2-2; 9 nucleotides agree with TRBD2. The germline CDR1 and CDR2 sequences are SEHNR and FQNEAQ (reference sequence). Trimming cost V 4 bases and J 4 bases; bases outside gene matches: 4. CDR3 length: 15 residues. As DNA, the CDR3 is TGTGCCAGCAGCTACAGCGGGGGGTCCACCGGGGAGCTGTTTTTT. Translation gives CASSYSGGSTGELFF.

The CDR3 bases are TGCGCCAGCAGCTCCGGACAGGCTAGCTCCTACAATGAGCAGTTCTTC. It is translated as CASSSGQASSYNEQFF. This chain links TRBV5-1 with TRBJ2-1; 7 bases agree with TRBD1. With 3 bases clipped from V and 0 bases from J, the junction kept 6 bases outside the gene matches. Looked up from germline, CDR1 is SGHRS and CDR2 is YFSETQ. This CDR3 has 16 amino acids.

The chain combines TRBV11-3 with TRBJ2-1, with D tentatively TRBD1 (5 bases). V lost 6 bases and J lost 7, with 22 bases in between. This CDR3 has 16 amino acids. The V gene's germline CDR1 is SGHNT and CDR2 YENEEA. The CDR3 bases are TGTGCCAGCAGGGACAATCAAGGGGCGTGGTGGAATGAGCAGTTCTTC. Translating it yields CASRDNQGAWWNEQFF.

This clonotype was seen a handful of times. An end of the junction differs from the germline gene, which may be a read error. The gene calls are TRBV25-1 and TRBJ2-3; D might be TRBD1 (5 bases). Germline-derived CDR1 and CDR2 are MGHDK and SYGVNS. The CDR3 extends over 12 amino acids. CDR3 sequence reads: CASSEYVGRRVF. The CDR3 DNA reads as TGTGCCAGCAGTGAATATGTGGGGCGCAGGGTTTTT.

This clonotype was seen only a few times. V usage is TRBV7-8 and J usage is TRBJ1-1, with D possibly matching TRBD1 (5 bases). The CDR3 loop spans 18 amino acids. Germline CDR1 and CDR2: SGHVS and FQNEAQ. V was cut by 5 bases and J by 1 base, with 23 bases left in between. The CDR3 sequence is CASSPSLGGEVGNTEAFF. CDR3 in DNA: TGTGCCAGCAGCCCCTCCCTGGGAGGGGAAGTGGGGAACACTGAAGCTTTCTTT.

The chain has TRBV29-1 and TRBJ2-2; D is unresolved. The V gene's germline CDR1 is SQVTM and CDR2 ANQGSEA. There are 13 residues in the CDR3. The V end was cut by 5 bases, the J end by 1 base, with 8 bases between. This chain's CDR3 is CSVYWENTGELFF. In DNA, the CDR3 is TGCAGCGTTTACTGGGAGAACACCGGGGAGCTGTTTTTT.